This T cell receptor beta chain came from a study of PD-L1 blockade in urothelial cancer. Germline values: CDR1 DFQATT, CDR2 SNEGSKA (reference sequence). There are 11 residues in the CDR3. V gave up 5 bases and J gave up 3 bases, with 5 bases separating them. Profiling relied on immunoSEQ multiplex PCR, and the TCRdb table lists in-frame clones only, not all of them. The sample contains around 57,000 clones, roughly four fifths of which appear only once. As to time point: pretreatment peripheral blood. The receptor was isolated from a man aged 65 to 79 with urothelial cancer. The chain is built from TRBV20-1 and TRBJ1-3; D remains ambiguous. Sequenced material: PBMCs, taken around atezolizumab (anti-PD-L1) treatment. The CDR3 sequence is CSAFNGNTIYF. CDR3 coding DNA: TGCAGTGCTTTTAATGGAAACACCATATATTTT.